The next 25 T cell receptor beta chains were all read from a single sample in a study of human CD8 memory T cell subsets. Researchers made TCR beta libraries via UMI-labeled 5' RACE. TCRdb reprocessed the 5' RACE reads; each CDR3 protein has one entry and no DNA is given. The repertoire table contains about 10,000 distinct CDR3 sequences. TPEX denoted exhausted-like, CCR7+ PD-1+ TIGIT+ early memory CD8+ T cells. The sample comprised CD8+ T cells from PBMCs. The receptors derive from a human donor in good health.

This clonotype is called large (0.1 to 1%) based on its frequency. The chain couples TRBV4-1 to TRBJ1-2; TCRdb proposes TRBD1, but this gene call is untestable without DNA. Germline V gives CDR1 MGHRA, CDR2 YSYEKL. The CDR3 contains 14 residues. This CDR3 reads CASRADRAVYGYTF.

V usage is TRBV7-8 and J usage is TRBJ2-3; TCRdb's D gene call, TRBD1, goes unchecked for lack of DNA. Germline-derived CDR1 and CDR2 are SGHVS and FQNEAQ. CDR3 length: 16 amino acids. The CDR3: CASSLDRQGAMDTQYF.

The V and J genes are TRBV4-1 and TRBJ1-1. CDR3 length equals 16 residues. Germline V gene lookup returns CDR1 MGHRA and CDR2 YSYEKL. This CDR3 is CASSHDGQFLNTEAFF.

The CDR3 sequence is CASSLQTGSYEQYF. The rearrangement links TRBV7-2 to TRBJ2-7; there is no DNA to check the TCRdb D call of TRBD1. CDR3 size: 14 residues. CDR1 is SGHTA, CDR2 FQGNSA, per germline.

V and J are TRBV19 and TRBJ2-7. This CDR3 comprises 13 residues. The germline CDR1 and CDR2 sequences are LNHDA and SQIVND (reference sequence). CDR3 region: CASSMTLRNEQYF. Using reference TRBV19 and TRBJ2-7 for the parts outside the CDR3, the full variable domain is DGGITQSPKYLFRKEGQNVTLSCEQNLNHDAMYWYRQDPGQGLRLIYYSQIVNDFQKGDIAEGYSVSREKKESFPLTVTSAQKNPTAFYLCASSMTLRNEQYFGPGTRLTVT.

The chain joins TRBV5-1 to TRBJ2-7; TCRdb's assignment of TRBD1 cannot be checked, as there is no DNA. Germline CDR1 is SGHRS and CDR2 is YFSETQ. This CDR3 has 20 amino acids. The CDR3: CASSSQDIGTGLHYYYEQYF.

The chain employs TRBV7-9 and TRBJ2-7. This CDR3 spans 14 amino acids. Germline V gene lookup returns CDR1 SEHNR and CDR2 FQNEAQ (reference sequence). CDR3 sequence reads: CASSSGRTQDEQYF.

This clonotype is identified as medium-sized (0.01 to 0.1%) from frequency. The CDR3 here is CASSGYRTGDLETQYF. The chain couples TRBV28 to TRBJ2-5; TCRdb indicates TRBD1, and absent DNA this call remains unverified. The CDR3 has 16 amino acids. CDR1 is MDHEN, CDR2 SYDVKM, per germline.

The rearrangement uses TRBV12-3 or TRBV12-4 and TRBJ2-1. The CDR3 sequence is 13 residues long. Here the CDR3 reads CASSLVLGVEQFF.

J is TRBJ2-1 and V is TRBV7-9; TCRdb's D gene call, TRBD2, goes unchecked for lack of DNA. CDR3 size: 16 residues. Germline CDR1 is SEHNR and CDR2 is FQNEAQ (reference sequence). The CDR3 reads CASSFPPGLAPNEQFF.

The gene calls are TRBV5-1 and TRBJ2-7; TCRdb indicates TRBD1, and absent DNA this call remains unverified. The length of the CDR3 is 15 residues. CDR1 and CDR2 from the germline V gene are SGHRS and YFSETQ. CDR3 sequence reads: CASSLRGQGNYEQYF.

This sequence joins TRBV5-1 and TRBJ2-1; TCRdb's assignment of TRBD2 cannot be checked, as there is no DNA. Germline V gene data show CDR1 as SGHRS and CDR2 as YFSETQ. This CDR3 is built from 18 residues. CDR3 in amino acids: CASSPIQTSGSSYNEQFF.

The gene calls are TRBV10-3 and TRBJ1-2; TCRdb's D call, TRBD1, is unchecked because there is no DNA. Germline values: CDR1 ENHRY, CDR2 SYGVKD. This CDR3 contains 15 residues. The CDR3 region is CAISDGGTGVYGYTF.

The chain carries TRBV11-2 and TRBJ2-3; TCRdb's D call of TRBD1 is untestable without DNA. Germline V gene sequence: CDR1 SGHAT, CDR2 FQNNGV. This CDR3 spans 16 amino acids. CDR3: CASSLPRQGRTDTQYF.

The chain carries TRBV29-1 and TRBJ2-5. The CDR3 is 13 amino acids. CDR1 is SQVTM, CDR2 ANQGSEA, per germline. The CDR3 sequence: CSDKGTYGETQYF.

V and J are TRBV10-3 and TRBJ2-7; TCRdb calls TRBD1, which cannot be checked without DNA. The germline gives CDR1 ENHRY, CDR2 SYGVKD. The length of the CDR3 is 13 residues. CDR3 protein: CAIADRENDEQYF.

This chain uses TRBV6-1 with TRBJ2-7; the TRBD1 assignment by TCRdb is unverifiable without DNA. CDR3 size: 15 residues. Germline CDR1 MNHNS, CDR2 SASEGT. This chain's CDR3 is CASRKTGIIFYEQYF.

The chain uses TRBV2 and TRBJ2-3. The CDR3 totals 11 residues. Germline V gene sequence: CDR1 SNHLY, CDR2 FYNNEI. The CDR3 spells CASTEEDTQYF.

This chain uses TRBV12-3 or TRBV12-4 with TRBJ2-1; lacking DNA, the TRBD1 call made by TCRdb goes unchecked. This CDR3 spans 13 amino acids. CDR3 residues: CASSPGGYNEQFF.

The CDR3 is CASSSEGTSGDYNEQFF. The gene calls are TRBV7-8 and TRBJ2-1; the TRBD2 assignment by TCRdb is unverifiable without DNA. CDR3 length: 17 amino acids. CDR1 and CDR2 from the germline V gene are SGHVS and FQNEAQ.

V and J are TRBV28 and TRBJ2-7; lacking DNA, the TRBD2 call made by TCRdb goes unchecked. The germline CDR1 and CDR2 sequences are MDHEN and SYDVKM. The CDR3 length is 16 residues. This CDR3 is CASSWAPRGSSYEQYF. The whole variable domain, filled in from reference TRBV28 and TRBJ2-7, reads DVKVTQSSRYLVKRTGEKVFLECVQDMDHENMFWYRQDPGLGLRLIYFSYDVKMKEKGDIPEGYSVSREKKERFSLILESASTNQTSMYLCASSWAPRGSSYEQYFGPGTRLTVT.

J is TRBJ2-1 and V is TRBV28; without DNA, the TCRdb call of TRBD1 cannot be checked. Germline V gene sequence: CDR1 MDHEN, CDR2 SYDVKM. The CDR3 consists of 14 residues. This CDR3 reads CASSLWGTGAEQFF.

By frequency, this clonotype registers medium-sized. V usage is TRBV6-5 and J usage is TRBJ1-4. This CDR3 is built from 16 residues. The germline CDR1 and CDR2 sequences are MNHEY and SVGAGI. CDR3 region: CASSPSPVTWGEKLFF.

The chain has TRBV9 and TRBJ1-2; TCRdb selects TRBD1, and the lack of DNA leaves this call unchecked. This CDR3 comprises 15 residues. Per the germline V gene, CDR1 is SGDLS and CDR2 is YYNGEE. CDR3 sequence reads: CASSASGTGGQGYTF.

The chain recombines TRBV27 with TRBJ2-3; as DNA is missing, the TRBD2 call by TCRdb cannot be tested. Germline CDR1 reads MNHEY; CDR2 reads SMNVEV (reference sequence). The CDR3 sequence is 17 residues long. The CDR3 loop reads CASGHQTSGGRGDTQYF.